The present TCR beta chain was sequenced within a study of T cells in localized non-small cell lung cancer. Losses at the gene ends were 4 bases for V and 5 bases for J; bases not matched to a gene: 7. CDR1 and CDR2 from the germline V gene are SGHVS and FNYEAQ. This CDR3 is built from 15 residues. Method: immunoSEQ multiplex PCR; TCRdb's copy keeps in-frame clones and lacks some. The sample lists some 1,600 clones, 20% to 25% seen once, with roughly 8.7% in the top ten. In its sample, this clone was seen a few times. Its antigen remains unknown. Study outcomes and limitations: Uninvolved neighboring lung showed the greatest T cell clonality, exceeding tumor.

This TCR was sampled from a woman aged 40-69 years with stage I lung adenocarcinoma. The chain joins TRBV7-6 to TRBJ1-4; 7 nucleotides match TRBD1. Sequenced here: normal lung tissue next to the tumor, sampled before any cancer treatment. In DNA, the CDR3 is TGTGCCAGCAGCTCCCAGGGGGATGGCAATGAAAAACTGTTTTTT. As protein: CASSSQGDGNEKLFF. Looking up the rest from reference TRBV7-6 and TRBJ1-4 gives the full variable domain: GAGVSQSPRYKVTKRGQDVALRCDPISGHVSLYWYRQALGQGPEFLTYFNYEAQQDKSGLPNDRFSAERPEGSISTLTIQRTEQRDSAMYRCASSSQGDGNEKLFFGSGTQLSVL.